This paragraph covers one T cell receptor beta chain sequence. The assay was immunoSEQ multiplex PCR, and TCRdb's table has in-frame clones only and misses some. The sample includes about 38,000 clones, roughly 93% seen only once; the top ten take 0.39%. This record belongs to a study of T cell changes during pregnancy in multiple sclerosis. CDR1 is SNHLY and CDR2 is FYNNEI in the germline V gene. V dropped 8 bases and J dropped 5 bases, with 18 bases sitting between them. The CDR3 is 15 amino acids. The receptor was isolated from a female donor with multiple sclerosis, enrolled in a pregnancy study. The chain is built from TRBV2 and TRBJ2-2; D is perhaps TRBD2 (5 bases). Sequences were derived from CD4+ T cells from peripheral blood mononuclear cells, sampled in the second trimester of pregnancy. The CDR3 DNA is TGTGCCAGCTCTGAGGTCCCCCGAGGGACCGGGGAGCTGTTTTTT. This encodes CASSEVPRGTGELFF.